This T cell receptor beta chain was obtained from a study of regulatory T cells in long-lasting Graves disease. This clonotype was observed at least ten times. What it binds is not known. V lost 0 bases and J lost 2, with 10 bases in between. The V gene's germline CDR1 is DFQATT and CDR2 SNEGSKA (reference sequence). The CDR3 length is 14 residues. The time point is: newly diagnosed GD, antithyroid drugs for less than 3 months. The TCR library used RNA extracted from PBMCs. The peripheral blood volume drawn was approximately 9.5 milliliters, and it was collected into EDTA tubes. Regarding the study as a whole: It was in persistent disease that TRBV28, TRBJ1-2 and TRBJ2-5 were favored. Sample size, which was small, may have reduced accuracy.

Construction of TCR beta libraries relied on iRepertoire HTBI primers and on Arm-PCR targeting CDR3 regions. TCRdb re-called the multiplex PCR reads through MiXCR, storing one row per CDR3 protein. This table holds roughly 380,000 distinct CDR3 sequences, less than 20% found once. The chain has TRBV20-1 and TRBJ1-2; D not certain. The sample in question was peripheral blood mononuclear cells (PBMCs), obtained at new diagnosis, from a patient treated with antithyroid drugs. This receptor was identified in a female donor with Graves disease. This CDR3 is CSARDLPANYGYTF. The CDR3 DNA follows: TGCAGTGCTAGAGATCTTCCAGCAAACTATGGCTACACCTTC.